The rows below give T cell receptor beta chains drawn from one sample of a study of cytomegalovirus exposure and HLA in healthy donors. Some clones are missing from TCRdb's copy, which holds only in-frame ones; the method was immunoSEQ multiplex PCR. The table records about 150,000 clones, roughly four fifths of them present only once. Sequencing was carried out using PBMCs. Every receptor here comes from a middle-aged man in good health and CMV-seronegative. The CDR3 runs from the conserved cysteine through the conserved F or W. D genes are given only for firm matches. The listing skips clone size in some rows; elsewhere it reads once, few, many or a size class.

CDR3 DNA: TGTGCCAGCAGCTTACAGGTGGGGGCTTACGAGCAGTACTTC
CDR3 protein: CASSLQVGAYEQYF
D gene: -
J gene: TRBJ2-7
V gene: TRBV5-8
clone size: -

CDR3 DNA: TGTGCCACCGGGACAGGGGAGGACGGGGAGCTGTTTTTT
CDR3 protein: CATGTGEDGELFF
D gene: TRBD1
J gene: TRBJ2-2
V gene: TRBV10-3
clone size: -

CDR3 DNA: TGTGCCAGCAGCCCAGGGGTGCTTACCTATAATTCACCCCTCCACTTT
CDR3 protein: CASSPGVLTYNSPLHF
D gene: -
J gene: TRBJ1-6
V gene: TRBV5-6
clone size: few

CDR3 DNA: TGTGCCAGCAGCGTAGGGAGGGGGCGGACAGATACGCAGTATTTT
CDR3 protein: CASSVGRGRTDTQYF
D gene: -
J gene: TRBJ2-3
V gene: TRBV9
clone size: -

CDR3 DNA: TGCGCCAGCAGCTTAACTGATACGCAGTATTTT
CDR3 protein: CASSLTDTQYF
D gene: -
J gene: TRBJ2-3
V gene: TRBV5-1
clone size: -

CDR3 DNA: TGCGCCAGCAGACGGGACCTAGCGTTGGGTGAAGCTTTCTTT
CDR3 protein: CASRRDLALGEAFF
D gene: -
J gene: TRBJ1-1
V gene: TRBV10-1
clone size: -

CDR3 DNA: TGTGCCAGCAGGGATAGCGGAAGCTCCTACAATGAGCAGTTCTTC
CDR3 protein: CASRDSGSSYNEQFF
D gene: -
J gene: TRBJ2-1
V gene: TRBV2
clone size: -

CDR3 DNA: TGTGCCAGCAGCGTAGGGAGGAACGGCAATGAGCAGTTCTTC
CDR3 protein: CASSVGRNGNEQFF
D gene: -
J gene: TRBJ2-1
V gene: TRBV9
clone size: -

CDR3 DNA: TGTGCCAGCGGACAGGGGCTGAACACTGAAGCTTTCTTT
CDR3 protein: CASGQGLNTEAFF
D gene: TRBD1
J gene: TRBJ1-1
V gene: TRBV11-2
clone size: few

CDR3 DNA: TGTGCCAGCAGCTTTCAGGGTTACAATGAGCAGTTCTTC
CDR3 protein: CASSFQGYNEQFF
D gene: -
J gene: TRBJ2-1
V gene: TRBV7-9
clone size: once

CDR3 DNA: TGTGCCAGCAGCCCGGGGACAGGGGGGACAGATACGCAGTATTTT
CDR3 protein: CASSPGTGGTDTQYF
D gene: TRBD1
J gene: TRBJ2-3
V gene: TRBV5-6
clone size: -

CDR3 DNA: TGTGCCATCAGTGAGTCGACAGGGGCCATTAACTATGGCTACACCTTC
CDR3 protein: CAISESTGAINYGYTF
D gene: TRBD1
J gene: TRBJ1-2
V gene: TRBV10-3
clone size: -

CDR3 DNA: TGTGCCAGCAGCCCCCGGAGACTAGCGATCTCCTACGAGCAGTACTTC
CDR3 protein: CASSPRRLAISYEQYF
D gene: TRBD2
J gene: TRBJ2-7
V gene: TRBV7-8
clone size: -

CDR3 DNA: TGTGCCAGCAGTTTATCGCGCCAGGGGGGAGGCGAGCAGTACTTC
CDR3 protein: CASSLSRQGGGEQYF
D gene: -
J gene: TRBJ2-7
V gene: TRBV28
clone size: -

CDR3 DNA: TGTGCCAGCACTACAGGGGGGACTGAAGCTTTCTTT
CDR3 protein: CASTTGGTEAFF
D gene: TRBD1
J gene: TRBJ1-1
V gene: TRBV6-5
clone size: -

CDR3 DNA: TGTGCCAGCAGGGACAGGCCCCTATCCTACGAGCAGTACTTC
CDR3 protein: CASRDRPLSYEQYF
D gene: TRBD1
J gene: TRBJ2-7
V gene: TRBV2
clone size: -

CDR3 DNA: TGCGCCAGCAGCCAAGATAGGGTCGGGGGGAATTATGGCTACACCTTC
CDR3 protein: CASSQDRVGGNYGYTF
D gene: -
J gene: TRBJ1-2
V gene: TRBV4-1
clone size: -

CDR3 DNA: TGCGCCAGCAGCTTGGCCAGGGACAGTGTATCCTACAATGAGCAGTTCTTC
CDR3 protein: CASSLARDSVSYNEQFF
D gene: TRBD1
J gene: TRBJ2-1
V gene: TRBV5-1
clone size: -

CDR3 DNA: TGTGCCAGCAGCCGACAGGGCTCTGGGGCCAACGGCCTGACTTTC
CDR3 protein: CASSRQGSGANGLTF
D gene: TRBD1
J gene: TRBJ2-6
V gene: TRBV5-6
clone size: -

CDR3 DNA: TGTGCCAGCAGTTTTGCTAGCGGGAGTGATGAGCAGTTCTTC
CDR3 protein: CASSFASGSDEQFF
D gene: TRBD2
J gene: TRBJ2-1
V gene: TRBV28
clone size: few

CDR3 DNA: TGTGCCAGCAGCTCGCCGGGACAGGGAACCTACGAGCAGTACTTC
CDR3 protein: CASSSPGQGTYEQYF
D gene: TRBD1
J gene: TRBJ2-7
V gene: TRBV11-2
clone size: -

CDR3 DNA: TGTGCCAGTCGCCGCCAAGGGAGATATAACTATGGCTACACCTTC
CDR3 protein: CASRRQGRYNYGYTF
D gene: -
J gene: TRBJ1-2
V gene: TRBV6-5
clone size: -

CDR3 DNA: TGTGCCAGCAGATTTCAGACAGGCCATGGCTACACCTTC
CDR3 protein: CASRFQTGHGYTF
D gene: -
J gene: TRBJ1-2
V gene: TRBV27
clone size: few

CDR3 DNA: TGTGCCAGCAGTGGGAACGGGGCGGGAGTTGGGTTAGCTGAGCAGTTCTTC
CDR3 protein: CASSGNGAGVGLAEQFF
D gene: TRBD2
J gene: TRBJ2-1
V gene: TRBV28
clone size: -

CDR3 DNA: TGTGCCAGCAGCCAAGACCGGACAGGGCCCACAGATACGCAGTATTTT
CDR3 protein: CASSQDRTGPTDTQYF
D gene: TRBD1
J gene: TRBJ2-3
V gene: TRBV4-2
clone size: once

CDR3 DNA: TGTGCCAGCAGCCCCTACGACGGGGGGTTTTACAATGAGCAGTTCTTC
CDR3 protein: CASSPYDGGFYNEQFF
D gene: TRBD2
J gene: TRBJ2-1
V gene: TRBV11-2
clone size: -

CDR3 DNA: TGTGCCAGCAGCTTAGGACTCGTATCCTACAATGAGCAGTTCTTC
CDR3 protein: CASSLGLVSYNEQFF
D gene: -
J gene: TRBJ2-1
V gene: TRBV5-5
clone size: -

CDR3 DNA: TGTGCCACCTCGAGGGAAAGAGGGGAGACCCAGTACTTC
CDR3 protein: CATSRERGETQYF
D gene: -
J gene: TRBJ2-5
V gene: TRBV6-5
clone size: -

CDR3 DNA: TGCGCCAGCAGCTTTCCGCACCGGGAGGGGGGCACAGATACGCAGTATTTT
CDR3 protein: CASSFPHREGGTDTQYF
D gene: TRBD2
J gene: TRBJ2-3
V gene: TRBV5-1
clone size: -

CDR3 DNA: TGTGCCAGCAGCTTAGCACCTATCTACGAGCAGTACTTC
CDR3 protein: CASSLAPIYEQYF
D gene: -
J gene: TRBJ2-7
V gene: TRBV11-1
clone size: few

CDR3 DNA: TGTGCCAGCAGCGCATCGGGGGGGAGGATTGTTACGCAGTATTTT
CDR3 protein: CASSASGGRIVTQYF
D gene: TRBD2
J gene: TRBJ2-3
V gene: TRBV5-5
clone size: few

CDR3 DNA: TGTGCCAGCAGTTACTCAGAGGGGGCTAGCTTCCTCTTC
CDR3 protein: CASSYSEGASFLF
D gene: TRBD1
J gene: TRBJ2-1
V gene: TRBV6-5
clone size: -

CDR3 DNA: TGTGCCAGCAGCTTGGTCCCTAGCGACCGGGAGCTGTTTTTT
CDR3 protein: CASSLVPSDRELFF
D gene: -
J gene: TRBJ2-2
V gene: TRBV5-4
clone size: once